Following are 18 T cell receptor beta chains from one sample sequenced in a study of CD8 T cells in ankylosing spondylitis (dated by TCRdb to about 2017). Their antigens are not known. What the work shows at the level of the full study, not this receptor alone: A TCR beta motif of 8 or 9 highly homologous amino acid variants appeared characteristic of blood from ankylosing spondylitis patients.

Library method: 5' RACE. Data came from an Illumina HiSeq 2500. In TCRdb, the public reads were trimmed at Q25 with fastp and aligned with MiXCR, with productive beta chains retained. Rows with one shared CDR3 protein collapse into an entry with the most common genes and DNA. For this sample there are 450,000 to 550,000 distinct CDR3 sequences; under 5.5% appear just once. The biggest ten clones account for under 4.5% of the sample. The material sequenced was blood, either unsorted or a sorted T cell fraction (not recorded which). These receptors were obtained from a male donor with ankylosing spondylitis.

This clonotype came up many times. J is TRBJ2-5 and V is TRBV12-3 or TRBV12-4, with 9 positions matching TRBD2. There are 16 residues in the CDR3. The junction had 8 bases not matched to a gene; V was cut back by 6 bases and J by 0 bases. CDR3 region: CASSQRGTSNQETQYF. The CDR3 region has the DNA TGTGCCAGCAGCCAAAGGGGGACTAGCAACCAAGAGACCCAGTACTTC.

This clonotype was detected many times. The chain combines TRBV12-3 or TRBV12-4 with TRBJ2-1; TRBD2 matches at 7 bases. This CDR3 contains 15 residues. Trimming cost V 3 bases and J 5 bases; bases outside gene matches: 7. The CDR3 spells CASSFRSSGNNEQFF. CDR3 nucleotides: TGTGCCAGCAGTTTTAGGTCTAGCGGAAACAATGAGCAGTTCTTC.

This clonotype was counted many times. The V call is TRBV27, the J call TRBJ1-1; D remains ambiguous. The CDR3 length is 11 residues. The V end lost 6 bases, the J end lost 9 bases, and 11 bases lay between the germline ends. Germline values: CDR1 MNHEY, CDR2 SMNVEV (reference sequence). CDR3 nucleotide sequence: TGTGCCAGCAGACTCGCCGGGAAAGCTTTCTTT. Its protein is CASRLAGKAFF.

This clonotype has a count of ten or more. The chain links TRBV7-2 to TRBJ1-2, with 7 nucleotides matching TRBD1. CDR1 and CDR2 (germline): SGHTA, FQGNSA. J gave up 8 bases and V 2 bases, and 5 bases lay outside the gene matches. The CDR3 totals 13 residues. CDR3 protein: CASSLLWDRGYTF. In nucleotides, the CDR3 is TGTGCCAGCAGCTTATTGTGGGACAGAGGCTACACCTTC. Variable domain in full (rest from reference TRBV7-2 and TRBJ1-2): GAGVSQSPSNKVTEKGKDVELRCDPISGHTALYWYRQSLGQGLEFLIYFQGNSAPDKSGLPSDRFSAERTGGSVSTLTIQRTQQEDSAVYLCASSLLWDRGYTFGSGTRLTVV.

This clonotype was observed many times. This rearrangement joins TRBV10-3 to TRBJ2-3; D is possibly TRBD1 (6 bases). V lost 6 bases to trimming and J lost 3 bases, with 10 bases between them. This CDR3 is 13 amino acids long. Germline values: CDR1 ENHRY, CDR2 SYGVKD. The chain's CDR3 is CAISVTGTDTQYF. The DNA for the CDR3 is TGTGCCATCAGCGTTACAGGGACAGATACGCAGTATTTT.

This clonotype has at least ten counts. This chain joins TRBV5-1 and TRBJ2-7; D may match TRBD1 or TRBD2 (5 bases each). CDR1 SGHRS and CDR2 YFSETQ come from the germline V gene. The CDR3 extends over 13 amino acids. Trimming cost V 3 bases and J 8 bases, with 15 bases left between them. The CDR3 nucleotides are TGCGCCAGCAGCTCCGGGACGGCGGTACAGCAGTACTTC. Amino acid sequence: CASSSGTAVQQYF.

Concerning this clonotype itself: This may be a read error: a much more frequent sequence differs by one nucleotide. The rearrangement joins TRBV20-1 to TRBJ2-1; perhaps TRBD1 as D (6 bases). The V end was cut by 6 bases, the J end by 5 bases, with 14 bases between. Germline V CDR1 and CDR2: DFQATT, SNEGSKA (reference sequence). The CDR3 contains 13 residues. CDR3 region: CSARGGCDNEQFF. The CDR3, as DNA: TGCAGTGCCAGGGGCGGCTGCGACAATGAGCAGTTCTTC.

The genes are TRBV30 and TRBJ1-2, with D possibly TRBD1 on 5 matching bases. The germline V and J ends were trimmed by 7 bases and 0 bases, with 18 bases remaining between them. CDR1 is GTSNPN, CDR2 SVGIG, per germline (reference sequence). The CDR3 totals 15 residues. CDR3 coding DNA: TGTGCCTCCACTCCCCTGACAGAAACTAACTATGGCTACACCTTC. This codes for CASTPLTETNYGYTF.

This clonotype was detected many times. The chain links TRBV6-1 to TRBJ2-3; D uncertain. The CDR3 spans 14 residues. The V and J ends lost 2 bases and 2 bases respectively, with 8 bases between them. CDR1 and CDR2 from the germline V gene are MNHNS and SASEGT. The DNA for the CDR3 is TGTGCCAGCAGTGAATCGTACTTCACAGATACGCAGTATTTT. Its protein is CASSESYFTDTQYF.

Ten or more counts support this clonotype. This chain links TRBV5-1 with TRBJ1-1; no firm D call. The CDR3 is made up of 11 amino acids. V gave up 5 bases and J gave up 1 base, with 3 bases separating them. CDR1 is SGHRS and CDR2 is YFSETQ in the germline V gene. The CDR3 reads CASRANTEAFF. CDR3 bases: TGCGCCAGCAGGGCGAACACTGAAGCTTTCTTT.

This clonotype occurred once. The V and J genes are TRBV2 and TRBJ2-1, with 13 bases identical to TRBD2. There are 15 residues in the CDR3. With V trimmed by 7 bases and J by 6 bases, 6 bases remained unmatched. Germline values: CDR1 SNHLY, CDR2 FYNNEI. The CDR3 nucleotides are TGTGCCAGCAACAGACTAGCGGGAGGCTCCAATGAGCAGTTCTTC. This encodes CASNRLAGGSNEQFF.

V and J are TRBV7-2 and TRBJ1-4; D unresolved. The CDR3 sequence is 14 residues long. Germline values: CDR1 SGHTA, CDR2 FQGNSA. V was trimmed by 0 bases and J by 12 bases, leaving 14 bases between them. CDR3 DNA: TGTGCCAGCAGCTTAGCCCCGGCGGGAAGAGAACTGTTTTTT. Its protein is CASSLAPAGRELFF.

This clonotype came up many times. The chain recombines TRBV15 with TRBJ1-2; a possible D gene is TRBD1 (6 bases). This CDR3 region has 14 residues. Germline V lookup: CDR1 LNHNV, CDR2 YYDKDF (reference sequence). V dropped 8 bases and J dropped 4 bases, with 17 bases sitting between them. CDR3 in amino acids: CATGGGRGSYGYTF. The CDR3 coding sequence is TGTGCCACCGGGGGTGGCAGGGGAAGCTATGGCTACACCTTC.

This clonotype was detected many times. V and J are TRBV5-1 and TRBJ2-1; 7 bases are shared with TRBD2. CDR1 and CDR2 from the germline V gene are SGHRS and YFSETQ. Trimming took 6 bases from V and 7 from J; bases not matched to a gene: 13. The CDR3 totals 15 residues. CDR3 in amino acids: CASTKDQRDRNEQFF. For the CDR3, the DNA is TGCGCCAGCACCAAGGACCAGCGGGATAGGAATGAGCAGTTCTTC.

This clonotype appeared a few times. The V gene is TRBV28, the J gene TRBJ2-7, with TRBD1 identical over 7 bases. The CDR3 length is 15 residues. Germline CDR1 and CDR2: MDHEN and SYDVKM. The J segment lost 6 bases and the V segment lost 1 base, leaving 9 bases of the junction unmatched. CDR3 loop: CASSLYGRGSGEQYF. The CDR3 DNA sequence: TGTGCCAGCAGTTTATACGGCAGGGGGTCTGGCGAGCAGTACTTC. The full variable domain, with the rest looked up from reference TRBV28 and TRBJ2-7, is DVKVTQSSRYLVKRTGEKVFLECVQDMDHENMFWYRQDPGLGLRLIYFSYDVKMKEKGDIPEGYSVSREKKERFSLILESASTNQTSMYLCASSLYGRGSGEQYFGPGTRLTVT.

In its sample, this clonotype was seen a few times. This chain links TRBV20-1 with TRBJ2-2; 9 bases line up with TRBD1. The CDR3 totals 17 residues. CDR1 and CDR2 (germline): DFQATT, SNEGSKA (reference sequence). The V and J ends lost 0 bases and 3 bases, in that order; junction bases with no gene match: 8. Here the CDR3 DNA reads TGCAGTGCTAGAGATCAGGCGGGACAGGGTTACACCGGGGAGCTGTTTTTT. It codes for CSARDQAGQGYTGELFF.

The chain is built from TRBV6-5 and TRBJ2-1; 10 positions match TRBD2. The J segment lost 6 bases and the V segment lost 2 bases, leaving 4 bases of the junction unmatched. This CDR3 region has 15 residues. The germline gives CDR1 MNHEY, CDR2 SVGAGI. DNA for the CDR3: TGTGCCAGCAGTTACCGAGCGGGAGGGTTCAATGAGCAGTTCTTC. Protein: CASSYRAGGFNEQFF.

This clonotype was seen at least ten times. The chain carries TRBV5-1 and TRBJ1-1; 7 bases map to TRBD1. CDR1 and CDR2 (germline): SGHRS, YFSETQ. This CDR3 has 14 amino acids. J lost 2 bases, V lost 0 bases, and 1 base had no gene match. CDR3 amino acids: CASSLEGANTEAFF. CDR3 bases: TGCGCCAGCAGCTTGGAGGGGGCCAACACTGAAGCTTTCTTT. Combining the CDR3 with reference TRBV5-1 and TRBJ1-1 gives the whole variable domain KAGVTQTPRYLIKTRGQQVTLSCSPISGHRSVSWYQQTPGQGLQFLFEYFSETQRNKGNFPGRFSGRQFSNSRSEMNVSTLELGDSALYLCASSLEGANTEAFFGQGTRLTVV.